Given below is one T cell receptor (beta chain) in context. J gave up 2 bases and V 2 bases, and 2 bases lay outside the gene matches. From germline, CDR1 is SGHTA and CDR2 FQGTGA. The CDR3 length is 16 residues. A Seattle source enrolled patients during active infection and followed them longitudinally. This sample is drawn from a study of blood T cell repertoires in COVID-19. Study-wide background: There were acute and convalescent COVID-19 samples, and they came from the United States, Italy and Spain.

Per the study methods: Nucleated cell number was recorded as an estimate derived from reference gene primer amplification. TCRdb keeps only in-frame clones here, not all; method: immunoSEQ multiplex PCR. V and J calls and clone size are those listed in that table; D and trimming were worked out from the DNA. The table records tens of thousands of clones, 89% of them present only once. The sequence was collected from a man in his fifties or sixties with COVID-19, enrolled during active disease. This chain connects TRBV7-3 to TRBJ2-2; 10 nucleotides align to TRBD2. The sequencing sample was made of peripheral blood. The CDR3 loop is CASSLGTSANTGELFF. CDR3 DNA sequence: TGTGCCAGCAGCTTAGGGACTAGCGCAAACACCGGGGAGCTGTTTTTT.